This T cell receptor beta chain was identified during a study of blood T cell repertoires in COVID-19. Overall study: Sites across the United States, Italy and Spain contributed samples from acute and convalescent COVID-19. T cells, B-cell-depleted T cells, or PBMCs provided the cDNA or gDNA that served as material.

As processed by the authors: Quantification of nucleated cells was approximated via reference gene primer amplification. Data came from immunoSEQ multiplex PCR; TCRdb stores just in-frame clones and leaves some out. V and J calls plus clone size are reproduced from that table; the DNA served to infer D and trimming. The sample yields tens of thousands of clones, 70% to 80% seen once. CDR1 KGHDR and CDR2 SFDVKD come from the germline V gene. This CDR3 is 15 amino acids long. V lost 3 bases and J lost 7; bases outside the gene matches: 3. This sequence joins TRBV24-1 and TRBJ2-2; 11 bases match TRBD1. The receptor was isolated from a human donor in a cohort sampled during active COVID-19. Sample: peripheral blood. The CDR3 region is CATSDPGQGDGELFF. The DNA of the CDR3 is TGTGCCACCAGTGATCCGGGACAGGGGGACGGGGAGCTGTTTTTT.